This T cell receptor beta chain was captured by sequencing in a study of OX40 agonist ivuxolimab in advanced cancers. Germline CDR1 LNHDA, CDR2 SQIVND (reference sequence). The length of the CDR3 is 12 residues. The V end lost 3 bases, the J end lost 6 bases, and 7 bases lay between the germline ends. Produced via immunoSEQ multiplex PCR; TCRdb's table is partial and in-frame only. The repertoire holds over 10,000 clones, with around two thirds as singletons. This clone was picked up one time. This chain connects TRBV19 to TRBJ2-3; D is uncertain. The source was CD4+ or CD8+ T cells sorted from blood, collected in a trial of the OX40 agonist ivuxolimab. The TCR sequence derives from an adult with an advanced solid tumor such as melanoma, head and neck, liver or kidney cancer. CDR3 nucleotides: TGTGCCAGTAGTATGGCTCGGGATACGCAGTATTTT. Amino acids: CASSMARDTQYF.